This TCR beta chain was sequenced for a study of Graves' ophthalmopathy and Graves' hyperthyroidism. V lost 4 bases to trimming and J lost 0 bases, with 10 bases between them. In germline, CDR1 is SNHLY, CDR2 FYNNEI. The CDR3 is 15 residues long. Included hyperthyroidism patients were aged 18 to 65 and newly diagnosed (under 2 months' duration). If patients had other autoimmune diseases, uncontrolled infections, pregnancy or lactation, they were excluded. Details on this clonotype: Its target is unknown. A much larger clonotype is one base distant, so this may be a read error. The missing conserved phenylalanine or tryptophan at the end of this CDR3 makes a read error likely.

Study outcomes and limitations: Most clonotypes expanded in thyroid above 0.001 frequency were present in blood too.

Amplifying from RNA transcripts, the study obtained TCR beta CDR3 regions. Investigators did first-round RT-PCR with HTBI primers, then second-round multiplex PCR. TCRdb fed the multiplex PCR reads into MiXCR, producing one record per CDR3 protein. The sample lists 1 million to 1.3 million distinct CDR3 sequences; 36% were seen once. The V and J genes are TRBV2 and TRBJ1-5; D unclear. This clonotype was sampled from an adult man with Graves' hyperthyroidism. Sequencing was performed on peripheral blood or thyroid tissue (not recorded which). DNA of the CDR3: TGTGCCAGCAGTGCCAACAGTTATAGCAATCAGCCCCAGCATTGT. It codes for CASSANSYSNQPQHC.